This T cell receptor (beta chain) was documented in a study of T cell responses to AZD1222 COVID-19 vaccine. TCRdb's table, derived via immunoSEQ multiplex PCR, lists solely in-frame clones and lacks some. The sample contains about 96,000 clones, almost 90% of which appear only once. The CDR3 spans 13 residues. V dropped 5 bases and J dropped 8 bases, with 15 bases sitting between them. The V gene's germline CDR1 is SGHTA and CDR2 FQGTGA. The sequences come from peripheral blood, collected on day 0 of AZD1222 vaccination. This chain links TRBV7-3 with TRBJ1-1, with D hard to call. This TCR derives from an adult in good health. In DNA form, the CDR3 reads TGTGCCAGCAGCCCTCAGGAGGTAGGGGAAGCTTTCTTT. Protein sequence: CASSPQEVGEAFF.